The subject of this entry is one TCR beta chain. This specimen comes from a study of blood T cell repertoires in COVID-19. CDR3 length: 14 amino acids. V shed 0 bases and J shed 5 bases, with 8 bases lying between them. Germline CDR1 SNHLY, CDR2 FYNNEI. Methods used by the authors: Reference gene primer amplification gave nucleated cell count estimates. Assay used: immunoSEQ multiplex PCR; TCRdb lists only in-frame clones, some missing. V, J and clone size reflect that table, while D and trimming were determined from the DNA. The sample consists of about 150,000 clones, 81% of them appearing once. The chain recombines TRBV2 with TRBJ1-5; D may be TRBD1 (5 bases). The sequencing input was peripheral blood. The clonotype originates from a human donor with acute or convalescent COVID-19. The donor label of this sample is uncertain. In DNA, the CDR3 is TGTGCCAGCAGTGAAGCGGCAGGGTATCAGCCCCAGCATTTT. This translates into CASSEAAGYQPQHF.